These 21 T cell receptor beta chains share one sample of origin, sequenced in a study of blood T cell repertoires in COVID-19. The protocol was immunoSEQ multiplex PCR, while the TCRdb copy is restricted to in-frame clones and leaves out a portion. The table shows around 260,000 clones, with around nine tenths occurring only once. The sample was peripheral blood. The receptor set was obtained from a man in his forties or fifties who had recovered from COVID-19.

The chain uses TRBV2 and TRBJ2-5, with D perhaps TRBD2 (5 bases). V lost 8 bases to trimming and J lost 5 bases, with 24 bases between them. The CDR3 runs 16 residues. Germline V gene lookup returns CDR1 SNHLY and CDR2 FYNNEI. CDR3 sequence: CASEGRATPGGETQYF. As DNA, the CDR3 is TGTGCCAGCGAGGGTCGGGCCACCCCAGGTGGCGAGACCCAGTACTTC.

The rearrangement uses TRBV19 and TRBJ2-6; 8 bases fit TRBD1. The CDR3 consists of 18 residues. The V and J ends lost 6 bases and 3 bases, in that order; junction bases with no gene match: 13. Germline V gene sequence: CDR1 LNHDA, CDR2 SQIVND (reference sequence). The CDR3 loop reads CASRVAARGQGGANVLTF. The CDR3 DNA is TGTGCCAGTAGAGTGGCGGCCAGGGGGCAGGGTGGGGCCAACGTCCTGACTTTC.

A single count supports this clone. The chain employs TRBV4-1 and TRBJ1-2; D remains unclear. Trimming cost V 4 bases and J 1 base, with 7 bases left between them. This CDR3 region has 13 residues. Germline CDR1 MGHRA, CDR2 YSYEKL. The DNA for the CDR3 is TGCGCCAGCAGCCTGACACTTAACTATGGCTACACCTTC. It is translated as CASSLTLNYGYTF.

This rearrangement joins TRBV10-3 to TRBJ2-7, with TRBD2 identical over 7 bases. J lost 2 bases, V lost 7 bases, and 5 bases had no gene match. CDR1 is ENHRY, CDR2 SYGVKD, per germline. The CDR3 extends over 13 amino acids. The CDR3 loop is CAIMGGNAYEQYF. CDR3 DNA sequence: TGTGCCATCATGGGGGGGAACGCCTACGAGCAGTACTTC.

The V gene is TRBV19, the J gene TRBJ2-1; 12 bases align to TRBD1. Per the germline V gene, CDR1 is LNHDA and CDR2 is SQIVND (reference sequence). CDR3 length equals 15 residues. J was trimmed by 8 bases and V by 5 bases; bases with no gene match: 7. The chain's CDR3 is CASSSRDRGLDEQFF. The CDR3 region has the DNA TGTGCCAGTAGTTCCCGGGACAGGGGGCTCGATGAGCAGTTCTTC.

As concerns this clone: Other DNA sequences in this sample translate to the same CDR3. The chain employs TRBV5-1 and TRBJ2-3; 10 positions match TRBD1. The junction had 4 bases not matched to a gene; V was cut back by 3 bases and J by 3 bases. The CDR3 contains 15 residues. CDR1 and CDR2 from the germline V gene are SGHRS and YFSETQ. The CDR3 region has the DNA TGCGCCAGCAGCTCAGGGACAGGGGTAACAGATACGCAGTATTTT. Protein product: CASSSGTGVTDTQYF.

The rearrangement joins TRBV10-3 to TRBJ2-7; TRBD2 agrees at 7 bases. The CDR3 totals 13 residues. Germline V gene lookup returns CDR1 ENHRY and CDR2 SYGVKD. V trimming: 11 bases; J trimming: 1 base; junction bases outside the gene matches: 8. CDR3 loop: CALGRGQSYEQYF. For the CDR3, the DNA is TGTGCCTTGGGGAGGGGTCAGTCCTACGAGCAGTACTTC.

The chain uses TRBV24-1 and TRBJ2-1; D ambiguous. V lost 4 bases and J lost 3, with 6 bases in between. The CDR3 runs 13 residues. Germline V gene lookup returns CDR1 KGHDR and CDR2 SFDVKD. CDR3 in amino acids: CATSDLNYNEQFF. The CDR3 nucleotides read TGTGCCACCAGTGACCTTAACTACAATGAGCAGTTCTTC.

V usage is TRBV5-1 and J usage is TRBJ2-2; 10 bases agree with TRBD1. Germline loops: CDR1 SGHRS, CDR2 YFSETQ. V shed 6 bases and J 4 bases; nucleotides not matched to a gene: 3. This CDR3 has 14 residues. As DNA, the CDR3 is TGCGCCAGCACCCGGACAGGGGGCACCGGGGAGCTGTTTTTT. This translates into CASTRTGGTGELFF. Based on the CDR3 plus reference TRBV5-1 and TRBJ2-2, the full variable domain is KAGVTQTPRYLIKTRGQQVTLSCSPISGHRSVSWYQQTPGQGLQFLFEYFSETQRNKGNFPGRFSGRQFSNSRSEMNVSTLELGDSALYLCASTRTGGTGELFFGEGSRLTVL.

This chain uses TRBV6-2 or TRBV6-3 with TRBJ1-4, with D tentatively TRBD1 (6 bases). Germline CDR1 MNHEY, CDR2 SVGEGT. The length of the CDR3 is 13 residues. The germline V and J ends were trimmed by 5 bases and 10 bases, with 14 bases remaining between them. The CDR3 sequence is CASSRDMTPKLFF. CDR3 bases: TGTGCCAGCAGTCGGGACATGACCCCAAAACTGTTTTTT.

The chain has TRBV7-2 and TRBJ2-3, with TRBD2 identical over 9 bases. Germline lookup yields CDR1 SGHTA and CDR2 FQGNSA. V dropped 0 bases and J dropped 10; count of bases not matched to a gene: 5. This CDR3 is built from 14 residues. CDR3 residues: CASSLASSGSAQYF. CDR3 in DNA: TGTGCCAGCAGCTTAGCGAGTAGCGGGAGTGCGCAGTATTTT.

The rearrangement uses TRBV25-1 and TRBJ2-7, with D perhaps matching TRBD1 (5 bases). The germline V gene encodes CDR1 MGHDK and CDR2 SYGVNS. V lost 4 bases, J lost 2 bases, and 6 bases lay in between. This CDR3 comprises 12 residues. CDR3 bases: TGTGCCAGCAGTGTGGACACCTACGAGCAGTACTTC. Its protein is CASSVDTYEQYF.

V and J are TRBV7-2 and TRBJ2-7; D is unresolved. The CDR3 is 13 amino acids. Germline V CDR1 and CDR2: SGHTA, FQGNSA. Trimming pared 4 bases from V and 0 bases from J, leaving 7 bases between. The CDR3 here is CASSSASSYEQYF. CDR3 DNA sequence: TGTGCCAGCAGCTCCGCGAGCTCCTACGAGCAGTACTTC.

The chain joins TRBV19 to TRBJ2-6; D is undetermined. CDR1 is LNHDA, CDR2 SQIVND, per germline (reference sequence). Trimming cost V 5 bases and J 0 bases, with 14 bases left between them. CDR3 length equals 17 residues. In nucleotides, the CDR3 is TGTGCCAGTAGTCCCCTTACCCCGGGCTCTGGGGCCAACGTCCTGACTTTC. This sequence encodes CASSPLTPGSGANVLTF.

J is TRBJ1-4 and V is TRBV27, with D possibly TRBD1 on 5 matching bases. Germline values: CDR1 MNHEY, CDR2 SMNVEV (reference sequence). The length of the CDR3 is 15 residues. V shed 4 bases and J shed 0 bases, with 9 bases lying between them. The CDR3, as DNA: TGTGCCAGCAGTTGGGGGGGGACAACTAATGAAAAACTGTTTTTT. As protein: CASSWGGTTNEKLFF.

The rearrangement links TRBV2 to TRBJ1-2, with 7 bases that match TRBD1. Germline V gene sequence: CDR1 SNHLY, CDR2 FYNNEI. This CDR3 contains 12 residues. The junction had 10 bases not matched to a gene; V was cut back by 6 bases and J by 12 bases. CDR3 DNA: TGTGCCAGCAGCGAGAAAGACAGGGTCAACACCTTC. It codes for CASSEKDRVNTF.

The rearrangement links TRBV4-2 to TRBJ2-7; 11 nucleotides match TRBD2. Trimming removed 2 bases from V and 5 bases from J; junction bases left unmatched: 5. Germline values: CDR1 LGHNA, CDR2 YNFKEQ. CDR3 length: 15 amino acids. The CDR3 region has the DNA TGTGCCAGCAGCCAATTTAGCGGGGGGGCGGACGAGCAGTACTTC. Its translation: CASSQFSGGADEQYF.

The gene calls are TRBV5-6 and TRBJ2-3; maybe TRBD2 (5 bases). The germline V gene encodes CDR1 SGHDT and CDR2 YYEEEE. The ends were cut back, 4 bases at V and 0 bases at J, with 9 bases in the middle. The CDR3 sequence is 14 residues long. CDR3 region: CASSVRASTDTQYF. The CDR3 coding sequence is TGTGCCAGCAGCGTGCGGGCTAGCACAGATACGCAGTATTTT.

V usage is TRBV9 and J usage is TRBJ2-7, with TRBD1 identical over 9 bases. CDR1 SGDLS and CDR2 YYNGEE come from the germline V gene. The CDR3 has 16 residues. The V segment lost 3 bases and the J segment 6 bases; nucleotides outside the gene matches: 13. CDR3 sequence: CASSETRTGGSGEQYF. For the CDR3, the DNA is TGTGCCAGCAGCGAGACGAGAACAGGGGGCTCCGGCGAGCAGTACTTC.

The CDR3 DNA is TGTGCCAGCAGTCGACTAGCGCATCAAGAGACCCAGTACTTC. This translates into CASSRLAHQETQYF. This chain joins TRBV27 and TRBJ2-5; 8 nucleotides match TRBD2. V shed 5 bases, J shed 2 bases, and the junction held 4 bases outside the gene matches. The CDR3 consists of 14 residues. CDR1 and CDR2 from the germline V gene are MNHEY and SMNVEV (reference sequence).

The CDR3: CASSPGTGVSETQYF. CDR3 DNA sequence: TGTGCCAGCAGCCCCGGGACAGGGGTTTCAGAGACCCAGTACTTC. The chain uses TRBV7-6 and TRBJ2-5, with 10 bases matching TRBD1. The CDR3 is 15 amino acids. Germline V gene lookup returns CDR1 SGHVS and CDR2 FNYEAQ. V was clipped by 5 bases and J by 4 bases; unmatched bases: 7.